This T cell receptor beta chain emerged from a study of blood T cell repertoires in COVID-19. The overall study: The analysed material was cDNA or gDNA that came from T cells, B-cell-depleted T cells, or PBMCs.

Method: immunoSEQ multiplex PCR; TCRdb's copy keeps in-frame clones and lacks some. The sample carries about 51,000 clones, around 84% recorded once. CDR3 length equals 17 residues. Trimming removed 0 bases from V and 2 bases from J; junction bases left unmatched: 6. Germline V gene lookup returns CDR1 SGHRS and CDR2 YFSETQ. V usage is TRBV5-1 and J usage is TRBJ2-1; 9 bases align to TRBD2. Sequences were obtained from peripheral blood. This receptor was obtained from a man older than 75 with active COVID-19. The CDR3 sequence: CASSLVMKREAYNEQFF. The DNA of the CDR3 is TGCGCCAGCAGCTTGGTCATGAAGCGGGAGGCCTACAATGAGCAGTTCTTC.